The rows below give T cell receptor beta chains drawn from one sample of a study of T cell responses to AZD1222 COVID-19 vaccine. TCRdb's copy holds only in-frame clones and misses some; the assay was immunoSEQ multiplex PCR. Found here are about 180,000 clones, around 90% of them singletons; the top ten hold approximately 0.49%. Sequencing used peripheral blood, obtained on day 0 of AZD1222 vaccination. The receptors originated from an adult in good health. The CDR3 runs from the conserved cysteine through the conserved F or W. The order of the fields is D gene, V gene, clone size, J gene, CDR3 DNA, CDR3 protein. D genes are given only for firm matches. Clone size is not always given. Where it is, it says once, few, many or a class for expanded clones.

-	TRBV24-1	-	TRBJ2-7	TGTGCCACCAGCTCGCGCAGGGCCTACGAGCAGTACTTC	CATSSRRAYEQYF
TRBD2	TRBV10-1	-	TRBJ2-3	TGCGCCAGCAGTGACCCTCTAGCGGGAGTTGGGGATACGCAGTATTTT	CASSDPLAGVGDTQYF
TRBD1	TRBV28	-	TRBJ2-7	TGTGCCAGCAGTTCGACAGGGAATAAGCAGTACTTC	CASSSTGNKQYF
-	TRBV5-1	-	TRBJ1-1	TGCGCCAGCAGCTTCGGGGGCACTGAAGCTTTCTTT	CASSFGGTEAFF
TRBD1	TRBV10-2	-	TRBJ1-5	TGCGCCAGCAGGGCAGGGGGAAGCAATCAGCCCCAGCATTTT	CASRAGGSNQPQHF
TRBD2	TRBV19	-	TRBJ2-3	TGTGCCAGTAGTCTCGTAGCGGGCAGCACAGATACGCAGTATTTT	CASSLVAGSTDTQYF
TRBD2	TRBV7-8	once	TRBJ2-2	TGTGCCAGCAGCCCCCGTGGTAGCGGGAGTCTCACCGGGGAGCTGTTTTTT	CASSPRGSGSLTGELFF
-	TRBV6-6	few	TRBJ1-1	TGTGCCAGCAGTGGGGCCGGTCCTGAAGCTTTCTTT	CASSGAGPEAFF
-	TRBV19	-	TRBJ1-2	TGTGCCAGTAGTATAGAGGAAGGCTACACCTTC	CASSIEEGYTF
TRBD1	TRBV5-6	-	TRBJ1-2	TGTGCCAGCAGCTTAAGGACAGGGTTTTTGGACTATGGCTACACCTTC	CASSLRTGFLDYGYTF
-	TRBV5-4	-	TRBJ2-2	TGTGCCAGCAGCTTGGAGGGTCCCGGGGAGCTGTTTTTT	CASSLEGPGELFF
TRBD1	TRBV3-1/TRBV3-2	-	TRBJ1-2	TGTGCCAGCAGCCAAACCCGGACAGGGACCGGCTACACCTTC	CASSQTRTGTGYTF
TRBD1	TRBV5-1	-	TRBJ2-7	TGCGCCAGCAGCACTACCGGGACAGGGGAATCCTACGAGCAGTACTTC	CASSTTGTGESYEQYF
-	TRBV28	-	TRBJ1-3	TGTGCCAGCAGTTATGTGGTGGGGGCGGGAGGAAACACCATATATTTT	CASSYVVGAGGNTIYF
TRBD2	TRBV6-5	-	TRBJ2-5	TGTGCCAGCAGTTACTCGACTAGCGGGCAAGAGACCCAGTACTTC	CASSYSTSGQETQYF
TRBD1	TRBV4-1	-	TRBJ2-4	TGCGCCAGCAGCCGAAGACAGGGGCCGGACATTCAGTACTTC	CASSRRQGPDIQYF
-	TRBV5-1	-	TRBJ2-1	TGCGCCAGCAGCTTGGCCGTAGGGATCAATGAGCAGTTCTTC	CASSLAVGINEQFF